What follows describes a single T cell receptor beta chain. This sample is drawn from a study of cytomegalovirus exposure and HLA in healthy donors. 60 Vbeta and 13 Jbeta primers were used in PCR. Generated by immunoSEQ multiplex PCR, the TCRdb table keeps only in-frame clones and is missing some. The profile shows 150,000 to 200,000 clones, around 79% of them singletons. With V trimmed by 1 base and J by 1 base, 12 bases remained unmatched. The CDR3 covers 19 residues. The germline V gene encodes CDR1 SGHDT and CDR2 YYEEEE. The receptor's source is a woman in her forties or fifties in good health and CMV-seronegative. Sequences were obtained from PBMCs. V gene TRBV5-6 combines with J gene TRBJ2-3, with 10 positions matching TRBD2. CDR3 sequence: CASSLRYSGGGTRTDTQYF. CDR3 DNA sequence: TGTGCCAGCAGCTTGAGGTACAGCGGGGGGGGGACACGCACAGATACGCAGTATTTT.